The source of this T cell receptor beta chain is a study of control samples from healthy donors and cancer patients. The germline CDR1 and CDR2 sequences are SGHNT and YYREEE (reference sequence). The junction had 4 bases not matched to a gene; V was cut back by 1 base and J by 2 bases. The length of the CDR3 is 16 residues. Clones were read by immunoSEQ multiplex PCR, and TCRdb kept only the in-frame ones, dropping some. Altogether about 98,000 clones are present, approximately 82% being singletons, with the ten largest covering 1.5% to 2%. This chain connects TRBV5-4 to TRBJ2-2; 8 bases fit TRBD2. Sequencing was carried out using blood. This clonotype was sampled from a man in his fifties or sixties in good health. CDR3 amino acids: CASSLSGGRNTGELFF. In DNA, the CDR3 is TGTGCCAGCAGCTTGTCGGGGGGGCGCAACACCGGGGAGCTGTTTTTT.